One sample yielded the 32 T cell receptor beta chains listed below, sequenced in a study of metastatic and nonmetastatic thyroid tumors (dated by TCRdb to about 2020). Before undergoing thyroid surgery, none of the patients had been given any kind of treatment. The library came from PCR. Sequencing instrument: Illumina HiSeq 4000. TCRdb reanalyzed the raw reads on its own, using fastp at Q25 for trimming and MiXCR for clone calling, and kept in-frame beta chains. The sample profile shows 15,000 or so clones; around 28% of them were found once. Over 45% of the sample belongs to the ten largest clones. Material for sequencing was tumor tissue. Every receptor here comes from a male donor with papillary thyroid cancer or a benign thyroid nodule (not recorded which). Some clones in this sample may be carry-over from other donors' samples.

The chain uses TRBV30 and TRBJ1-4; 11 positions agree with TRBD1. This CDR3 has 14 residues. V dropped 0 bases and J dropped 10; count of bases not matched to a gene: 4. Germline V CDR1 and CDR2: GTSNPN, SVGIG (reference sequence). The CDR3 protein is CAWSVRTGGAKLFF. CDR3 coding DNA: TGTGCCTGGAGTGTCCGGACAGGGGGCGCAAAACTGTTTTTT.

The V call is TRBV7-6, the J call TRBJ2-5; 8 nucleotides match TRBD2. Germline V gives CDR1 SGHVS, CDR2 FNYEAQ. The CDR3 is made up of 14 amino acids. V gave up 5 bases and J gave up 2 bases; unmatched junction bases: 4. CDR3 amino acids: CASSRSGTQETQYF. The CDR3 nucleotides read TGTGCCAGCAGCCGTAGCGGGACTCAAGAGACCCAGTACTTC.

CDR3 sequence (DNA): TGTGCCAGCTCCCACCGGGCAGGGGAACTGTTTTTT. This codes for CASSHRAGELFF. This chain joins TRBV18 and TRBJ1-4; possibly TRBD1 for D (6 bases). The germline V and J ends were trimmed by 6 bases and 12 bases, with 14 bases remaining between them. CDR1 and CDR2 (germline): KGHSH, LQKENI. CDR3 length: 12 residues.

This clone occurred many times. V and J are TRBV7-9 and TRBJ2-2, with a tentative D call TRBD2 (5 bases). Trimming pared 2 bases from V and 7 bases from J, leaving 14 bases between. The germline V gene has CDR1 SEHNR and CDR2 FQNEAQ (reference sequence). The CDR3 runs 15 residues. CDR3 sequence reads: CASSLRQAAGGELFF. CDR3 nucleotide sequence: TGTGCCAGCAGCTTACGTCAAGCGGCAGGCGGGGAGCTGTTTTTT.

This clone was recorded at least ten times. This sequence joins TRBV7-8 and TRBJ2-5; D perhaps matches TRBD1 (5 bases). The CDR3 runs to 15 residues. The V gene lost 5 bases and the J gene lost 2 bases, with 15 bases spanning the gap. Germline CDR1 and CDR2: SGHVS and FQNEAQ. DNA for the CDR3: TGTGCCAGCAGCCCTGGGTCAGGGCTACAAGAGACCCAGTACTTC. Its protein product is CASSPGSGLQETQYF.

Ten or more counts support this clone. The chain employs TRBV4-2 and TRBJ2-3; no definite D call. Deletions cut 0 bases from V and 10 bases from J, with 11 bases between. The CDR3 consists of 13 residues. The germline V gene has CDR1 LGHNA and CDR2 YNFKEQ. The CDR3 region is CASSQDSGIAQYF. DNA for the CDR3: TGTGCCAGCAGCCAAGATAGTGGGATCGCGCAGTATTTT.

The sample holds many counts of this clone. J is TRBJ2-5 and V is TRBV11-3, with D possibly being TRBD2 (5 bases). V was pared by 1 base and J by 5 bases, with 14 bases between. Germline-derived CDR1 and CDR2 are SGHNT and YENEEA. CDR3 size: 15 residues. The CDR3 is CASSLGNRDVETQYF. CDR3 DNA sequence: TGTGCCAGCAGCTTAGGTAACCGGGATGTCGAGACCCAGTACTTC.

This clone was detected many times. For the CDR3, the DNA is TGTGCCAGCCGAGCGGGAGGGGTCAATGAGCAGTTCTTC. As protein: CASRAGGVNEQFF. The V call is TRBV11-3, the J call TRBJ2-1; 10 nucleotides align to TRBD2. This CDR3 comprises 13 residues. The germline CDR1 and CDR2 sequences are SGHNT and YENEEA. The ends lost 8 bases at V and 6 bases at J; junction bases unmatched: 4.

In this sample, this clone turned up once. This sequence joins TRBV28 and TRBJ2-7; D remains unclear. Germline lookup yields CDR1 MDHEN and CDR2 SYDVKM. V lost 5 bases to trimming and J lost 1 base, with 15 bases between them. This CDR3 region has 15 residues. CDR3 DNA sequence: TGTGCCAGCAGTCCCTCGAGAGTAGCTTCCTACGAGCAGTACTTC. This translates into CASSPSRVASYEQYF.

In its sample, this clone was seen many times. A much larger clone differs by one base, so this may be a read error. Other DNA sequences in the sample encode the same CDR3. Here the CDR3 reads CAWSVTGTGNTIYF. The CDR3, as DNA: TGCGCCTGGAGTGTAACCGGAACTGGAAACACCATATATTTT. The gene calls are TRBV30 and TRBJ1-3; the D is unclear. CDR1 is GTSNPN, CDR2 SVGIG, per germline (reference sequence). The CDR3 contains 14 residues.

The chain recombines TRBV5-6 with TRBJ2-7; D is uncertain. V dropped 0 bases and J dropped 6 bases, with 16 bases sitting between them. Per the germline V gene, CDR1 is SGHDT and CDR2 is YYEEEE. CDR3 length: 15 residues. Here the CDR3 DNA reads TGTGCCAGCAGCTTGGCCATAGGGCAGCAGCTCGAGCAGTACTTC. The encoded protein is CASSLAIGQQLEQYF.

This clone occurred a few times. This chain uses TRBV27 with TRBJ2-1; the D is unclear. Trimming removed 2 bases from V and 7 bases from J, with 12 bases in between. Germline CDR1 MNHEY, CDR2 SMNVEV (reference sequence). The length of the CDR3 is 14 residues. In DNA, the CDR3 is TGTGCCAGCAGTTTAGATCCACGACGGAATGAGCAGTTCTTC. It codes for CASSLDPRRNEQFF.

This sequence joins TRBV5-1 and TRBJ1-2; TRBD1 agrees at 10 bases. V was pared by 2 bases and J by 6 bases, with 4 bases of the junction left unmatched. Germline V gene lookup returns CDR1 SGHRS and CDR2 YFSETQ. This CDR3 contains 14 residues. The CDR3 sequence: CASSFTGQGDGYTF. The CDR3 DNA reads as TGCGCCAGCAGCTTTACTGGACAGGGGGATGGCTACACCTTC.

This clone is classed as medium-sized. The V and J genes are TRBV6-2 or TRBV6-3 and TRBJ2-7; D not resolved. V dropped 2 bases and J dropped 3 bases, with 2 bases sitting between them. The germline V gene encodes CDR1 MNHEY and CDR2 SVGEGT. This CDR3 comprises 11 residues. CDR3 in DNA: TGTGCCAGCAGTTACAACTACGAGCAGTACTTC. It is translated as CASSYNYEQYF.

This clone was counted between two and nine times. The chain links TRBV27 to TRBJ1-5; tentative D call: TRBD1 (5 bases). Germline CDR1 reads MNHEY; CDR2 reads SMNVEV (reference sequence). This CDR3 region has 14 residues. The V end was cut by 1 base, the J end by 7 bases, with 11 bases between. DNA for the CDR3: TGTGCCAGCAGTTTATTAACCGGGACCCAGCCCCAGCATTTT. This encodes CASSLLTGTQPQHF.

Of note for this clone: Sequence at one end of the junction differs from germline and may be a read error. The rearrangement links TRBV6-6 to TRBJ2-1; 10 bases fit TRBD2. Germline V gene sequence: CDR1 MNHNY, CDR2 SVGAGI (reference sequence). This CDR3 is 16 amino acids long. Here the CDR3 reads CASSHSSAGGHFDQFF. CDR3 coding DNA: TGTGCCAGCAGTCACTCGTCAGCGGGGGGGCACTTTGATCAGTTCTTC.

As regards this clone: A read error may account for a junction end that differs from germline. The rearrangement uses TRBV5-1 and TRBJ2-2; 7 bases align to TRBD1. Germline-derived CDR1 and CDR2 are SGHRS and YFSETQ. The CDR3 has 15 amino acids. This chain's CDR3 is CASSSDRYNTSELFF. As DNA, the CDR3 is TGCGCCAGCAGCTCGGACAGGTATAACACCTCGGAGCTTTTTTTT. Full variable domain (missing parts from reference TRBV5-1 and TRBJ2-2): KAGVTQTPRYLIKTRGQQVTLSCSPISGHRSVSWYQQTPGQGLQFLFEYFSETQRNKGNFPGRFSGRQFSNSRSEMNVSTLELGDSALYLCASSSDRYNTSELFFGEGSRLTVL.

The table lists this clone with many counts. This rearrangement joins TRBV12-5 to TRBJ1-2; TRBD1 matches 12 bases. The CDR3 covers 17 residues. Per germline, CDR1 LGHNT and CDR2 FRNRAP. Losses at the gene ends were 5 bases for V and 3 bases for J; bases not matched to a gene: 10. CDR3 bases: TGTGCTAGTGGTCTGACGGGACAGGGGGCCCCTTACTATGGCTACACCTTC. Encoded protein: CASGLTGQGAPYYGYTF.

Concerning this clone itself: A read error may produce the germline difference seen at one junction end. The chain employs TRBV28 and TRBJ1-1, with D unclear. Germline V gene data show CDR1 as MDHEN and CDR2 as SYDVKM. The CDR3 length is 11 residues. This CDR3 reads CASSFGTEALF. CDR3 in DNA: TGTGCCAGCAGTTTCGGAACTGAAGCTCTTTTT.

This clone was detected ten times or more. V usage is TRBV5-1 and J usage is TRBJ2-7; tentatively, D is TRBD1 (6 bases). CDR3 length equals 13 residues. Germline CDR1 is SGHRS and CDR2 is YFSETQ. The V end lost 5 bases, the J end lost 0 bases, and 9 bases lay between the germline ends. The CDR3 spells CASRVDSSYEQYF. The CDR3, as DNA: TGCGCCAGCAGGGTGGACAGCTCCTACGAGCAGTACTTC.

This clone is categorized as medium-sized. The chain recombines TRBV2 with TRBJ2-7, with TRBD1 identical over 7 bases. This CDR3 is 13 amino acids long. In germline, CDR1 is SNHLY, CDR2 FYNNEI. V lost 7 bases to trimming and J lost 3 bases; unmatched junction nucleotides: 6. CDR3 nucleotides: TGTGCCAGCAAGGTGCAGGGGGTCTACGAGCAGTACTTC. It is translated as CASKVQGVYEQYF.

This chain links TRBV18 with TRBJ2-7; 10 bases align to TRBD2. Germline assignment: CDR1 KGHSH and CDR2 LQKENI. The J segment lost 6 bases and the V segment lost 4 bases, leaving 24 bases of the junction unmatched. CDR3 size: 20 residues. Here the CDR3 reads CASSLKGVAGLARPPSEQYF. The CDR3 coding sequence is TGTGCCAGCTCACTGAAAGGGGTGGCGGGACTAGCGCGACCTCCCTCCGAGCAGTACTTC.

This clone has at least ten counts. This rearrangement joins TRBV5-1 to TRBJ1-2; D perhaps matches TRBD1 (6 bases). Trimming took 1 base from V and 5 from J, leaving 15 bases between them. From germline, CDR1 is SGHRS and CDR2 YFSETQ. The CDR3 consists of 15 residues. CDR3 residues: CASSLTQKGEYGYTF. The CDR3 region has the DNA TGCGCCAGCAGCTTGACACAAAAGGGGGAATATGGCTACACCTTC.

The chain joins TRBV10-2 to TRBJ1-6; D gene ambiguous. V lost 0 bases, J lost 3 bases, and 9 bases lay in between. CDR3 length: 16 amino acids. CDR1 is WSHSY, CDR2 SAAADI, per germline. Here the CDR3 DNA reads TGCGCCAGCAGTGAGTCGTTGGGAAACTATAATTCACCCCTCCACTTT. This sequence encodes CASSESLGNYNSPLHF.

This clone was recorded many times. Just one base apart from a much larger clone, this may be a read error. The rearrangement uses TRBV30 and TRBJ2-7, with 7 bases matching TRBD1. Per germline, CDR1 GTSNPN and CDR2 SVGIG (reference sequence). The CDR3 runs 15 residues. Here the CDR3 reads CAWRDFRDSSYERYF. The DNA for the CDR3 is TGTGCCTGGAGAGACTTCCGGGACAGCTCCTACGAGCGGTACTTC.

The chain couples TRBV10-3 to TRBJ2-7, with 8 nucleotides matching TRBD2. Trimming cost V 8 bases and J 2 bases; bases outside gene matches: 11. This CDR3 has 15 amino acids. Germline V gene data show CDR1 as ENHRY and CDR2 as SYGVKD. CDR3 in amino acids: CAISAGGAAAYEQYF. DNA of the CDR3: TGTGCCATCTCCGCGGGGGGAGCGGCAGCCTACGAGCAGTACTTC.

By its share, this clone is medium-sized (0.01 to 0.1%). The rearrangement uses TRBV30 and TRBJ2-1, with TRBD2 identical over 10 bases. Losses at the gene ends were 3 bases for V and 6 bases for J; bases not matched to a gene: 8. Germline lookup yields CDR1 GTSNPN and CDR2 SVGIG (reference sequence). The CDR3 covers 15 residues. The CDR3 nucleotides are TGTGCCTGGAGCCGACTAGCGGGCGCCGGCAATGAGCAGTTCTTC. As protein: CAWSRLAGAGNEQFF.

About this clone: The junction departs from germline at one end; a sequencing error may be responsible. J is TRBJ2-5 and V is TRBV7-6; D unresolved. Germline CDR1 SGHVS, CDR2 FNYEAQ. The CDR3 spans 11 residues. CDR3 sequence: CASSIQETQYF. The CDR3 nucleotides read TGTGCAAGCAGCATCCAAGAGACCCAGTACTTC. The full variable domain, completed using reference TRBV7-6 and TRBJ2-5, is GAGVSQSPRYKVTKRGQDVALRCDPISGHVSLYWYRQALGQGPEFLTYFNYEAQQDKSGLPNDRFSAERPEGSISTLTIQRTEQRDSAMYRCASSIQETQYFGPGTRLLVL.

This clone is medium-sized by share. The V call is TRBV19, the J call TRBJ1-1, with 11 bases that match TRBD1. Losses at the gene ends were 5 bases for V and 2 bases for J; bases not matched to a gene: 1. The CDR3 runs to 14 residues. CDR1 is LNHDA, CDR2 SQIVND, per germline (reference sequence). The CDR3 loop is CASSRTGGNTEAFF. CDR3 sequence (DNA): TGTGCCAGTAGTCGGACAGGGGGCAACACTGAAGCTTTCTTT.

By share, this clone ranks as medium-sized. The sample carries other DNA sequences with the same CDR3. This chain joins TRBV30 and TRBJ2-2; maybe TRBD1 (5 bases). V was shortened by 4 bases and J by 0 bases, with 9 bases between the two germline ends. This CDR3 spans 14 amino acids. CDR1 is GTSNPN and CDR2 is SVGIG in the germline V gene (reference sequence). The CDR3 DNA reads as TGTGCCTGGACTCAGGGTACGAACACCGGGGAGCTGTTTTTT. It codes for CAWTQGTNTGELFF.

This clone showed up many times. The chain joins TRBV15 to TRBJ1-4; D is undetermined. The CDR3 is 13 amino acids. V gave up 5 bases and J gave up 11 bases, with 15 bases separating them. CDR1 LNHNV and CDR2 YYDKDF come from the germline V gene (reference sequence). CDR3 in amino acids: CATSRPSDRKLFF. The CDR3, as DNA: TGTGCCACCAGCCGACCCTCAGACCGCAAACTGTTTTTT.

There are many counts of this clone. The chain couples TRBV6-4 to TRBJ2-3; 7 positions match TRBD2. The CDR3 contains 14 residues. V was clipped by 2 bases and J by 1 base; unmatched bases: 0. CDR1 is MRHNA and CDR2 is SNTAGT in the germline V gene. The CDR3, as DNA: TGTGCCAGCAGTGACGCGGGAGGCACAGATACGCAGTATTTT. Its translation: CASSDAGGTDTQYF.